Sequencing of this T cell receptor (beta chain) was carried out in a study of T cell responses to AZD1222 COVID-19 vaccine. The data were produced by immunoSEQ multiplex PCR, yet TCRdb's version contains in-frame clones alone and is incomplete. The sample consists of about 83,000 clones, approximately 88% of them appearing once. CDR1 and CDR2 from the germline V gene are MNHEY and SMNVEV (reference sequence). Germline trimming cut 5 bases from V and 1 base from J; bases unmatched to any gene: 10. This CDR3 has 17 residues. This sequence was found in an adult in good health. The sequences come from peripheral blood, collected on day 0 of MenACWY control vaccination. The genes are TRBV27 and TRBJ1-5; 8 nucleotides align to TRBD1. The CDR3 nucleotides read TGTGCCAGCAGTCCCACTATGGACAGGGTAAGCAATCAGCCCCAGCATTTT. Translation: CASSPTMDRVSNQPQHF.